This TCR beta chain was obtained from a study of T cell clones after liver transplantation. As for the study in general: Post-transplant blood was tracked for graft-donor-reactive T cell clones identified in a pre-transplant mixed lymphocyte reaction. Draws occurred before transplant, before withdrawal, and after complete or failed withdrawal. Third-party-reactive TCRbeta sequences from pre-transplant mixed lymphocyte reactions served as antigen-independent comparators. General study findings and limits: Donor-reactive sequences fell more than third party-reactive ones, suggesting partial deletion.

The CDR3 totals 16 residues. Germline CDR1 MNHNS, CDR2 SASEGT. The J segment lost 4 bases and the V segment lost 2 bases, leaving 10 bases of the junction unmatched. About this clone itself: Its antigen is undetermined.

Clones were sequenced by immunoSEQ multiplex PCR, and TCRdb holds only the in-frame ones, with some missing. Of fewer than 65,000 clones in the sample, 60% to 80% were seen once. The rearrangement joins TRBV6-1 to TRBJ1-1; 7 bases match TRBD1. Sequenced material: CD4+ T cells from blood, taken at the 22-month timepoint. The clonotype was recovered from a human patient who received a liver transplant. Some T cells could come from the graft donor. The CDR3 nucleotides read TGTGCCAGCAGTGAAATTAACCCGACAGGGCGCACTGAAGCTTTCTTT. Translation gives CASSEINPTGRTEAFF.